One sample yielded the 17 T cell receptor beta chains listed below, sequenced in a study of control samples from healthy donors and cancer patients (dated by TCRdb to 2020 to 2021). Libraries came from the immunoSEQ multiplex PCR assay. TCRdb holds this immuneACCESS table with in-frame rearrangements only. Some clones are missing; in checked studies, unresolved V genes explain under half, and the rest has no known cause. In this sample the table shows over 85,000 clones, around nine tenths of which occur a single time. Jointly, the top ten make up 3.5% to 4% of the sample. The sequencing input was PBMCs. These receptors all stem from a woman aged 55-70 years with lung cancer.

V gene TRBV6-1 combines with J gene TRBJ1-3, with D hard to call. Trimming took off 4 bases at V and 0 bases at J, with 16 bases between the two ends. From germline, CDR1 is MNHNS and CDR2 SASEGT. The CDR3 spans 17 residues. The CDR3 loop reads CASSAPGRPYSGNTIYF. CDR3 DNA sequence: TGTGCCAGCAGTGCACCGGGGAGGCCTTACTCTGGAAACACCATATATTTT.

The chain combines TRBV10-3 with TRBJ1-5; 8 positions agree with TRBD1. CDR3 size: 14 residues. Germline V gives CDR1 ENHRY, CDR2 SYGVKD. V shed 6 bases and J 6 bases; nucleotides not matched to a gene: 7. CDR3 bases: TGTGCCATCAGCCCCGACAGGGGTAGTCAGCCCCAGCATTTT. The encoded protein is CAISPDRGSQPQHF.

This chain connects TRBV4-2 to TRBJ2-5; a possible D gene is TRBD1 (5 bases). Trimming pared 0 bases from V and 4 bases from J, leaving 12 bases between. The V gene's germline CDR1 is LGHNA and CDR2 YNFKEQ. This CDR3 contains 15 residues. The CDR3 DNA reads TGTGCCAGCAGCCAAGAAGACAGAACAGGAGAGACCCAGTACTTC. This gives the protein CASSQEDRTGETQYF.

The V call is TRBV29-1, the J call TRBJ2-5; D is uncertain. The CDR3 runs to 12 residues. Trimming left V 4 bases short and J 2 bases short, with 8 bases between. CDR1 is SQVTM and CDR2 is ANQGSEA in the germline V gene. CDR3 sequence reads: CSVVVQQETQYF. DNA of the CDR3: TGCAGCGTTGTTGTACAGCAAGAGACCCAGTACTTC.

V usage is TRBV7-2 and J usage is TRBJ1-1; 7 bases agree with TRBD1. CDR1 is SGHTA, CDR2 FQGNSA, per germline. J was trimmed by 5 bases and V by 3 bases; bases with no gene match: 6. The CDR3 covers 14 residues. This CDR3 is CASSFSQGGTEAFF. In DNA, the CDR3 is TGTGCCAGCAGCTTTTCCCAGGGGGGGACTGAAGCTTTCTTT.

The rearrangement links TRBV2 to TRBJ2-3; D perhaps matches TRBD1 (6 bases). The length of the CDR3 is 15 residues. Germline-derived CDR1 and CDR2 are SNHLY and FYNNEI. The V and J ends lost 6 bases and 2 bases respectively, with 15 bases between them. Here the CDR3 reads CASSPELGATDTQYF. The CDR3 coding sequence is TGTGCCAGCAGCCCGGAGTTGGGGGCCACAGATACGCAGTATTTT.

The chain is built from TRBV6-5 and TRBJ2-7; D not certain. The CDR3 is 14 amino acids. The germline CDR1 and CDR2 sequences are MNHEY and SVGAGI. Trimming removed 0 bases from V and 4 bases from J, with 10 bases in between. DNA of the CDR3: TGTGCCAGCAGTTACTCGTCAACTCGATACGAGCAGTACTTC. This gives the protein CASSYSSTRYEQYF.

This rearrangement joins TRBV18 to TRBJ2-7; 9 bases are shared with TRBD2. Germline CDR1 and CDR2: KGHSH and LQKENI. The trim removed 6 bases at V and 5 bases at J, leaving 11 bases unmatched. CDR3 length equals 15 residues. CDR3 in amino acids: CASSRGTSWEDEQYF. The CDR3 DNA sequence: TGTGCCAGCTCGCGAGGGACTAGCTGGGAGGACGAGCAGTACTTC.

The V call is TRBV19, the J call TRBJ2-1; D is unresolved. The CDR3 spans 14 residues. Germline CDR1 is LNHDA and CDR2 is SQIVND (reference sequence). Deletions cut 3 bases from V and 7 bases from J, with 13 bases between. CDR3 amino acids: CASSILGFTNEQFF. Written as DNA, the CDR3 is TGTGCCAGTAGTATTTTAGGGTTCACAAATGAGCAGTTCTTC.

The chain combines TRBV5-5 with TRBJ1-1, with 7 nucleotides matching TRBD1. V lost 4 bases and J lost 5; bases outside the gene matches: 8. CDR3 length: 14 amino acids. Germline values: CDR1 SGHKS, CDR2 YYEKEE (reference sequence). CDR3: CASSPTGPRTEAFF. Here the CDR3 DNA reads TGTGCCAGCAGCCCGACAGGGCCGAGGACTGAAGCTTTCTTT.

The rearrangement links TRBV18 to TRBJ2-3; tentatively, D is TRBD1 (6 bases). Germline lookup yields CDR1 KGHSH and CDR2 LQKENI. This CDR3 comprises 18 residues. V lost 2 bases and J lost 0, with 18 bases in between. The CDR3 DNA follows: TGTGCCAGCTCACCAAGAGCCTTACAGGGTTCGAGCACAGATACGCAGTATTTT. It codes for CASSPRALQGSSTDTQYF. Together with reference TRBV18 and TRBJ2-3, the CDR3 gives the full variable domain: NAGVMQNPRHLVRRRGQEARLRCSPMKGHSHVYWYRQLPEEGLKFMVYLQKENIIDESGMPKERFSAEFPKEGPSILRIQQVVRGDSAAYFCASSPRALQGSSTDTQYFGPGTRLTVL.

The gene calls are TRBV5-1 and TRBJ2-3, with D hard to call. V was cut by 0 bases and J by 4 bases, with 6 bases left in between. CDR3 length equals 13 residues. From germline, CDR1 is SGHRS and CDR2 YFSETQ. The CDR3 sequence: CASSLGSSDTQYF. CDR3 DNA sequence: TGCGCCAGCAGCTTGGGTTCTTCAGATACGCAGTATTTT.

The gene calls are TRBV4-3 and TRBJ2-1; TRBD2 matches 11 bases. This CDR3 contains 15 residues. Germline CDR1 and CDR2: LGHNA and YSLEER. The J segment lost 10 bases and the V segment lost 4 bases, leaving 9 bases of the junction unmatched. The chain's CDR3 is CASSPQTSGVGEQFF. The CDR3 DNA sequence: TGCGCCAGCAGCCCCCAGACTAGCGGGGTGGGGGAGCAGTTCTTC.

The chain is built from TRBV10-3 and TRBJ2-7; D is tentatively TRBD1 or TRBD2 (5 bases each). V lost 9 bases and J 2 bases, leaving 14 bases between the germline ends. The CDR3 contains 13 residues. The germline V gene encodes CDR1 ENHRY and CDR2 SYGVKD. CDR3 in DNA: TGTGCCATTTCCGGGACGGAGACCTACGAGCAGTACTTC. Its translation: CAISGTETYEQYF.

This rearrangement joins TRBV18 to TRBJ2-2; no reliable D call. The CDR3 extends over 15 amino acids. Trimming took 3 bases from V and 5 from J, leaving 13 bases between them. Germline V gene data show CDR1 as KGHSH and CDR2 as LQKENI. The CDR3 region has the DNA TGTGCCAGCTCACCGGATGGCTCAATAACCGGGGAGCTGTTTTTT. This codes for CASSPDGSITGELFF.

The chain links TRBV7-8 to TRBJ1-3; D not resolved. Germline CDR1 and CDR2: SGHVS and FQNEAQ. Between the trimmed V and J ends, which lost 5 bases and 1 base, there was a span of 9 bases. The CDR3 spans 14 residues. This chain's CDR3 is CASSQRRSGNTIYF. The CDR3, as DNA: TGTGCCAGCAGCCAACGGCGATCTGGAAACACCATATATTTT.

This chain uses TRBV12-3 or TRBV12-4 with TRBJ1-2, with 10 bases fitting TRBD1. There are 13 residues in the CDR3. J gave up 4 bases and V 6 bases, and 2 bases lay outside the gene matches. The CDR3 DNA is TGTGCCAGCAGCCGGACAGGGGGCTATGGCTACACCTTC. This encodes CASSRTGGYGYTF.